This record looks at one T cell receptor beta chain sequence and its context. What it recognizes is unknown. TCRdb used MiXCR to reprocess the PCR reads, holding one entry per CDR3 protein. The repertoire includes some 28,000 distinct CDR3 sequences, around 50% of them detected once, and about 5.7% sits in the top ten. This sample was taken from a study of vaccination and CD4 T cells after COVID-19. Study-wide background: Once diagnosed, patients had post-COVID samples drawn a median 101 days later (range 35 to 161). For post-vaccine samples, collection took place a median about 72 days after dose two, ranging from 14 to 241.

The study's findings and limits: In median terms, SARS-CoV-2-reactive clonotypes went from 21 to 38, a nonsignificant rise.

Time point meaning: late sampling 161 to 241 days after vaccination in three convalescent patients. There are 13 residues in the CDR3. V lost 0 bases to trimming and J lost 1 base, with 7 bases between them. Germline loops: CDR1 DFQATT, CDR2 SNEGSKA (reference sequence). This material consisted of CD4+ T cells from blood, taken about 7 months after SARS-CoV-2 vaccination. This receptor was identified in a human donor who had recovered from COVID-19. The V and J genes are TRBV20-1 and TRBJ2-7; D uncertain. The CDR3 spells CSARDRKSYEQYF. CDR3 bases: TGCAGTGCTAGAGACAGGAAATCCTACGAGCAGTACTTC.